The TCR beta chain under discussion was sequenced for a study of cytomegalovirus exposure and HLA in healthy donors. Overall study: A previous analysis identified 95 million to 120 million unique TCR beta sequences derived from 180 million or so T cells. Whole-study findings and limits: Association of a missense DCLRE1C variant with TCR beta V- and J-gene trimming was reported in a later analysis.

The PCR had 60 Vbeta and 13 Jbeta primers. Profiling relied on immunoSEQ multiplex PCR, and the TCRdb table lists in-frame clones only, not all of them. The sample carries approximately 120,000 clones, over 60% recorded once. The count of this clone is one. What it binds is not known. V gave up 4 bases and J gave up 0 bases, with 21 bases separating them. Germline assignment: CDR1 SGHAT and CDR2 FQNNGV. The length of the CDR3 is 19 residues. The TCR originated in a female donor in good health and CMV-seronegative. Sequenced sample: PBMCs. V gene TRBV11-2 combines with J gene TRBJ2-2; D ambiguous. DNA of the CDR3: TGTGCCAGCAGCTCGATCCCTCTACTCGCGAAGACGAACACCGGGGAGCTGTTTTTT. It translates to CASSSIPLLAKTNTGELFF.